A selection of T cell receptor beta chains follows, all from one sample in a study of blood T cell repertoires in COVID-19. Clones were read by immunoSEQ multiplex PCR, and TCRdb kept only the in-frame ones, dropping some. The top ten hold more than 9% of the sample, which has 300,000 to 350,000 clones, around 92% seen once. Sequencing used PBMCs or T cells enriched from blood (not recorded which). The receptors stem from a young woman who had recovered from COVID-19. Both conserved end residues are part of each CDR3. Fields, in order: V gene, D gene, clone size, J gene, CDR3 DNA, CDR3 protein. A D gene is named only where the DNA matches it firmly. The size entry is marked missing in some rows and otherwise reads once, few, many or a size class.

v_call: TRBV5-6; d_call: TRBD2; clone_size: .; j_call: TRBJ2-1; cdr3_nt: TGTGCCAGCAGACGGGACTATTCCTCGGTCGAGCAGTTCTTC; cdr3_aa: CASRRDYSSVEQFF
v_call: TRBV19; d_call: .; clone_size: once; j_call: TRBJ1-2; cdr3_nt: TGTGCCAGTAGTCCCCTACCCGGCCAGGGCTGGCGTGGCTACACCTTC; cdr3_aa: CASSPLPGQGWRGYTF
v_call: TRBV3-1/TRBV3-2; d_call: TRBD2; clone_size: .; j_call: TRBJ2-1; cdr3_nt: TGTGCCAGCAGCCAAACCCTGACTAGCGGGAGTATCAATGAGCAGTTCTTC; cdr3_aa: CASSQTLTSGSINEQFF
v_call: TRBV4-3; d_call: .; clone_size: .; j_call: TRBJ1-1; cdr3_nt: TGCGCCAGCAGCCAAGACCGACAGCAAGAAGCTTTCTTT; cdr3_aa: CASSQDRQQEAFF
v_call: TRBV10-3; d_call: .; clone_size: .; j_call: TRBJ2-1; cdr3_nt: TGTGCCATCAGTGCGCCCCTAGCGAACGAGCAGTTCTTC; cdr3_aa: CAISAPLANEQFF
v_call: TRBV5-1; d_call: TRBD1; clone_size: .; j_call: TRBJ1-1; cdr3_nt: TGCGCCAGCAGCTTTGACAGGGGGAAGGCTGAAGCTTTCTTT; cdr3_aa: CASSFDRGKAEAFF
v_call: TRBV5-6; d_call: .; clone_size: few; j_call: TRBJ2-7; cdr3_nt: TGTGCCAGCAGCTCGGTGTGGGACTCTGGCTACGAGCAGTACTTC; cdr3_aa: CASSSVWDSGYEQYF
v_call: TRBV28; d_call: TRBD1; clone_size: .; j_call: TRBJ1-2; cdr3_nt: TGTGCCAGCAGTTTTCAGGGGGCCTATGGCTACACCTTC; cdr3_aa: CASSFQGAYGYTF
v_call: TRBV14; d_call: .; clone_size: .; j_call: TRBJ2-6; cdr3_nt: TGTGCCAGCAGCCAACCGACCAGGGGCTTTGGGGCCAACGTCCTGACTTTC; cdr3_aa: CASSQPTRGFGANVLTF
v_call: TRBV5-1; d_call: TRBD1; clone_size: .; j_call: TRBJ1-4; cdr3_nt: TGCGCCAGCAGCTTGGGAGGGGGCCTGTCAATTAATGAAAAACTGTTTTTT; cdr3_aa: CASSLGGGLSINEKLFF
v_call: TRBV29-1; d_call: .; clone_size: .; j_call: TRBJ1-2; cdr3_nt: TGCAGCGTTGAAGACCCACCGGGACACAACGTCTATGGCTACACCTTC; cdr3_aa: CSVEDPPGHNVYGYTF
v_call: TRBV6-5; d_call: TRBD2; clone_size: .; j_call: TRBJ2-7; cdr3_nt: TGTGCCAGCAGGATTAGCGGGAGAGTCTACGAGCAGTACTTC; cdr3_aa: CASRISGRVYEQYF
v_call: TRBV11-3; d_call: TRBD2; clone_size: few; j_call: TRBJ2-3; cdr3_nt: TGTGCCAGCAGCTTAGGTGGTACGGGGGGAGATACGCAGTATTTT; cdr3_aa: CASSLGGTGGDTQYF
v_call: TRBV3-1/TRBV3-2; d_call: TRBD2; clone_size: .; j_call: TRBJ2-7; cdr3_nt: TGTGCCAGCAGCCCTCGGGCTAGCGGGAGCAGCAGGCCCTACGAGCAGTACTTC; cdr3_aa: CASSPRASGSSRPYEQYF
v_call: TRBV6-5; d_call: .; clone_size: .; j_call: TRBJ2-1; cdr3_nt: TGTGCCAGCAGTTACTCGAGTATTCAGGGGTACAATAAGCAGTTCTTC; cdr3_aa: CASSYSSIQGYNKQFF
v_call: TRBV11-3; d_call: .; clone_size: .; j_call: TRBJ1-1; cdr3_nt: TGTGCCAGCAGCTTAGCGGGGTGGACTGAAGCTTTCTTT; cdr3_aa: CASSLAGWTEAFF
v_call: TRBV30; d_call: .; clone_size: .; j_call: TRBJ1-2; cdr3_nt: TGTGCCTGGAGTCCCTCCCCGGGCTATGGCTACACCTTC; cdr3_aa: CAWSPSPGYGYTF
v_call: TRBV6-6; d_call: TRBD1; clone_size: .; j_call: TRBJ1-3; cdr3_nt: TGTGCCAGCAGGGCGGACAGGGGGCGGTCTGGAAACACCATATATTTT; cdr3_aa: CASRADRGRSGNTIYF
v_call: TRBV27; d_call: .; clone_size: few; j_call: TRBJ1-6; cdr3_nt: TGTGCCAGCAGACAACAGGGCGCCTATAATTCACCCCTCCACTTT; cdr3_aa: CASRQQGAYNSPLHF
v_call: TRBV19; d_call: TRBD2; clone_size: .; j_call: TRBJ2-1; cdr3_nt: TGTGCCAGTAGCGTAACTAGCGGGGCCCTATACAATGAGCAGTTCTTC; cdr3_aa: CASSVTSGALYNEQFF
v_call: TRBV6-5; d_call: .; clone_size: .; j_call: TRBJ2-1; cdr3_nt: TGTGCCAGCAGTTACTCCCTTTTCTACAATGAGCAGTTCTTC; cdr3_aa: CASSYSLFYNEQFF
v_call: TRBV4-2; d_call: .; clone_size: .; j_call: TRBJ2-3; cdr3_nt: TGTGCCAGCAGCCAAGATCTTTATAGCGCCGGTAGCTCAGATACGCAGTATTTT; cdr3_aa: CASSQDLYSAGSSDTQYF
v_call: TRBV6-5; d_call: .; clone_size: .; j_call: TRBJ2-7; cdr3_nt: TGTGCCAGCCGCTACCGCGGGCCCTCCTACGAGCAGTACTTC; cdr3_aa: CASRYRGPSYEQYF
v_call: TRBV25-1; d_call: .; clone_size: .; j_call: TRBJ2-3; cdr3_nt: TGTGCCAGCAGTGGGCTCGGCACAGATACGCAGTATTTT; cdr3_aa: CASSGLGTDTQYF
v_call: TRBV19; d_call: .; clone_size: .; j_call: TRBJ2-7; cdr3_nt: TGTGCCAGTAGTATTGCAGGGGCCTACGAGCAGTACTTC; cdr3_aa: CASSIAGAYEQYF
v_call: TRBV9; d_call: .; clone_size: .; j_call: TRBJ1-3; cdr3_nt: TGTGCCAGCAGCGTAGGACAAAGCTCTGGAAACACCATATATTTT; cdr3_aa: CASSVGQSSGNTIYF
v_call: TRBV6-2/TRBV6-3; d_call: .; clone_size: few; j_call: TRBJ2-7; cdr3_nt: TGTGCCAGCAGTACCAAACAGGGTTTTAAGATCCACGAGCAGTACTTC; cdr3_aa: CASSTKQGFKIHEQYF
v_call: TRBV4-1; d_call: TRBD1; clone_size: once; j_call: TRBJ1-4; cdr3_nt: TGCGCCAGCAGCCAAGCCGGGACAGGAAGTAAAAAGGAAAAACTGTTTTTT; cdr3_aa: CASSQAGTGSKKEKLFF
v_call: TRBV28; d_call: TRBD1; clone_size: once; j_call: TRBJ1-2; cdr3_nt: TGTGCCGTACCCGCCGAGCGACAGGGAACCACTAACTATGGCTACACCTTC; cdr3_aa: CAVPAERQGTTNYGYTF